The rows below give T cell receptor delta chains drawn from one sample of a study of gamma-delta T cells after stem cell transplantation. TCRdb re-processed the RT-PCR reads using CATT. Among 10,000 to 13,000 delta-chain clones, around 42% were seen once, and the ten largest hold 2.5% to 3%. Material for sequencing was gamma-delta T cells. The receptors were gathered from a human donor. It is not recorded whose cells these are; they may come from a transplant donor. Both conserved end residues are part of each CDR3. D genes are given only for firm matches. Clone size is stated in some rows and not others, as once, few, many or a class when expanded.

size: medium-sized
J: TRDJ1
V: TRDV2
length: 11
D: NA
DNA: TGTGCCTGTGACACGTCCGATAAACTCATCTTT
CDR3: CACDTSDKLIF

size: NA
J: TRDJ1
V: TRDV3
length: 20
D: TRDD3
DNA: TGTGCCTTTGGTCTGCGCGGGGATTTTACTGGGGGCCGACGGGCCGATAAACTCATCTTT
CDR3: CAFGLRGDFTGGRRADKLIF

size: NA
J: TRDJ1
V: TRDV1
length: 18
D: NA
DNA: TGTGCTCTTGGGGAAGATATCCTACGAAGGGGATGTGCCGATAAACTCATCTTT
CDR3: CALGEDILRRGCADKLIF

size: NA
J: TRDJ1
V: TRDV1
length: 23
D: TRDD3
DNA: TGTGCTCTTGGGGAAAGGGGAAACTGCAGATCGGGGGGATGGCCTAGGGACACCGATAAACTCATCTTT
CDR3: CALGERGNCRSGGWPRDTDKLIF

size: NA
J: TRDJ1
V: TRDV1
length: 14
D: NA
DNA: TGTGCTCTTGGGGAACTTTGGGCGATTGTGGGACTCATCTTT
CDR3: CALGELWAIVGLIF

size: NA
J: TRDJ1
V: TRDV1
length: 20
D: TRDD3
DNA: TGTGCTCTTGGGGAACCGGTGGGCTGGGGGATACTCAAAGCCCTCGATAAACTCATCTTT
CDR3: CALGEPVGWGILKALDKLIF

size: NA
J: TRDJ1
V: TRDV1
length: 13
D: TRDD3
DNA: TGTGCTCTTGGGAACCCCTGGGGGGATAAACTCATCTTT
CDR3: CALGNPWGDKLIF

size: NA
J: TRDJ1
V: TRDV1
length: 16
D: TRDD3
DNA: TGTGCTCTTGGGGAACGACTTATACTGGGGGACGATAAACTCATCTTT
CDR3: CALGERLILGDDKLIF

size: NA
J: TRDJ2
V: TRDV1
length: 22
D: TRDD3
DNA: TGTGCTCTTGGGCTACAAGGGAGCATGGGGGTGTACTGGGGGATACCCACAGCACAACTCTTCTTT
CDR3: CALGLQGSMGVYWGIPTAQLFF

size: NA
J: TRDJ1
V: TRDV2
length: 14
D: NA
DNA: TGTGCCTGTGACTTCCGTACTGCGACCGATAAACTAATCTTT
CDR3: CACDFRTATDKLIF

size: NA
J: TRDJ1
V: TRDV3
length: 22
D: TRDD3
DNA: TGTGCCTCCCACTTCATATTCCACTTGGGGGATAGCGCGGGTCCTTACACCGATAAACTCATCTTT
CDR3: CASHFIFHLGDSAGPYTDKLIF

size: NA
J: TRDJ2
V: TRDV2
length: 19
D: TRDD3
DNA: TGTGCCTGTGACACGGTGGGGGATCCCTTCTCTTCTTTTACAGCACACCTCTTCTTT
CDR3: CACDTVGDPFSSFTAHLFF

size: NA
J: TRDJ1
V: TRDV1
length: 21
D: NA
DNA: TGTGCTCTTGGGGAAATCCCCATCCGGAGGTCCAGTACGTTCCGGAACGTCGGACTCATCTTT
CDR3: CALGEIPIRRSSTFRNVGLIF

size: NA
J: TRDJ1
V: TRAV29/DV5
length: 17
D: TRDD3
DNA: TGTGCAGCAAGCGAGTTACCAACTGGGGGATACACCGATAAACTCATCTTT
CDR3: CAASELPTGGYTDKLIF

size: NA
J: TRDJ1
V: TRDV3
length: 14
D: NA
DNA: TGTGCCTTTAGCGTGGGAGGGGGCACCGATAAACTCATCTTT
CDR3: CAFSVGGGTDKLIF

size: medium-sized
J: TRDJ1
V: TRDV2
length: 15
D: TRDD3
DNA: TGTGCCTGTGACACCTGGGGGATACACACCGATAAACTCATCTTT
CDR3: CACDTWGIHTDKLIF

size: few
J: TRDJ1
V: TRDV1
length: 16
D: TRDD3
DNA: TGTGCTCTTGGGGGGAGCTGGGGGATGAACACCGATAAACTCATCTTT
CDR3: CALGGSWGMNTDKLIF

size: medium-sized
J: TRDJ3
V: TRDV2
length: 21
D: TRDD3
DNA: TGTGCCTGTGACAAAGTACTGGGGGATACGCGGTACTCCTGGGACACCCGACAGATGTTTTTC
CDR3: CACDKVLGDTRYSWDTRQMFF

size: few
J: TRDJ3
V: TRDV2
length: 18
D: NA
DNA: TGTGCCTGTGACACCGCGGGGACCCTCTCCTGGGACACCCGACAGATGTTTTTC
CDR3: CACDTAGTLSWDTRQMFF

size: medium-sized
J: TRDJ1
V: TRAV29/DV5
length: 22
D: NA
DNA: TGTGCAGCAAGCTGGGGCTTTCCCGGCGATTCCTACGTGCTGGGGGCTACCAATAAACTCATCTTT
CDR3: CAASWGFPGDSYVLGATNKLIF

size: medium-sized
J: TRDJ3
V: TRDV2
length: 17
D: NA
DNA: TGTGCCTGTGACGCCCGGGGGAGCTCCTGGGACACCCGACAGATGTTTTTC
CDR3: CACDARGSSWDTRQMFF

size: NA
J: TRDJ1
V: TRDV1
length: 14
D: NA
DNA: TGTGCTCTTGGGGAACTGGCGTACACCGATAAACTCATCTTT
CDR3: CALGELAYTDKLIF

size: NA
J: TRDJ1
V: TRAV29/DV5
length: 17
D: TRDD3
DNA: TGTGCAGCAACATATCTACGGGGGATACGTTACACCGATAAACTCATCTTT
CDR3: CAATYLRGIRYTDKLIF

size: few
J: TRDJ1
V: TRDV1
length: 23
D: TRDD3
DNA: TGTGCTCTTGCTGACGTTTTTGAGGCCTTCTCGGCTTACTGGGGGATACATCGGGATAAACTCATCTTT
CDR3: CALADVFEAFSAYWGIHRDKLIF

size: NA
J: TRDJ1
V: TRDV3
length: 20
D: TRDD3
DNA: TGTGCCTTTAGCTCCTGTTCCTACTACTGGGGGATACAGGGGACCGATAAACTCATCTTT
CDR3: CAFSSCSYYWGIQGTDKLIF

size: few
J: TRDJ1
V: TRDV2
length: 18
D: TRDD3
DNA: TGTGCCTGTGACAAAAAGGCTGGGGGTCGGCATTACACCGATAAACTCATCTTT
CDR3: CACDKKAGGRHYTDKLIF

size: few
J: TRDJ1
V: TRDV1
length: 16
D: NA
DNA: TGTGCTCTTGGGGGGAGAATTCCTACTGGGACCGATAAACTCATCTTT
CDR3: CALGGRIPTGTDKLIF

size: NA
J: TRDJ1
V: TRDV1
length: 19
D: TRDD2
DNA: TGTGCTATTGGGGAACACCCGTTCCTACTCCCGGATGCCACCGATAAACTCATCTTT
CDR3: CAIGEHPFLLPDATDKLIF

size: NA
J: TRDJ3
V: TRDV2
length: 21
D: TRDD3
DNA: TGTGCCTGTGACACCGTTGCCATGGGGGATACTCCGTCCTTAGACACCCGACAGATGTTTTTC
CDR3: CACDTVAMGDTPSLDTRQMFF

size: NA
J: TRDJ1
V: TRDV1
length: 19
D: TRDD3
DNA: TGTGCTCTTGGGGAACTCTCCGTGGGGGATATGCCCTCGACCGATAAACTCATCTTT
CDR3: CALGELSVGDMPSTDKLIF

size: NA
J: TRDJ1
V: TRDV1
length: 15
D: NA
DNA: TGTGCTCTTGGGGAACTTCCCCTGCCTACCGATAAACTCATCTTT
CDR3: CALGELPLPTDKLIF

size: NA
J: TRDJ1
V: TRDV2
length: 19
D: TRDD3
DNA: TGTGCCTGTGACACCACTTGCCGACGGGGATACTGGTACACCGATAAACTCATCTTT
CDR3: CACDTTCRRGYWYTDKLIF

size: NA
J: TRDJ1
V: TRDV1
length: 25
D: TRDD3
DNA: TGTGCTCTTGGGCCCCCTGGCCACCTCATCTTCGGCCTACTGGGGGATACGCCGTACACCGATAAACTCATCTTT
CDR3: CALGPPGHLIFGLLGDTPYTDKLIF

size: NA
J: TRDJ1
V: TRDV1
length: 16
D: NA
DNA: TGTGCTCTTGGGGAAGTTTCCCCGGCGTACACCGATAAACTCATCTTT
CDR3: CALGEVSPAYTDKLIF

size: NA
J: TRDJ1
V: TRDV2
length: 19
D: NA
DNA: TGTGCCTGTGTCAATTGTTTCTTCCGATACGGGTGTAGAACCGATAAACTCATCTTT
CDR3: CACVNCFFRYGCRTDKLIF

size: NA
J: TRDJ1
V: TRDV1
length: 20
D: TRDD3
DNA: TGTGCTCTTGGGGAGGCACGGCCTTCAGCCAATGGGGATACCTCCGATAAACTCATCTTT
CDR3: CALGEARPSANGDTSDKLIF

size: medium-sized
J: TRDJ3
V: TRDV2
length: 22
D: TRDD3
DNA: TGTGCCTGTGACACCGGTATCACTGGGGGATACGCGAGCTCCTGGGACACCCGACAGATGTTTTTC
CDR3: CACDTGITGGYASSWDTRQMFF

size: few
J: TRDJ1
V: TRDV1
length: 19
D: TRDD3
DNA: TGTGCTCTTGGGGAACCTCGAGGCACTGGGGGAAAGGGCGCCGATAAACTCATCTTT
CDR3: CALGEPRGTGGKGADKLIF